This T cell receptor beta chain comes out of a study of T-cell memory formation after mild COVID-19 (dated by TCRdb to the early 2020s). Regarding the complete study: Most TCR sequence clusters were specific to one of the two donors. Two young, previously healthy adult volunteers made up the cohort, one male and one female. T-cell clones expanding and contracting after mild COVID-19 in two donors were tracked by longitudinal TCRalpha and TCRbeta repertoire sequencing.

Unmatched junction bases come to 6, with V trimmed by 12 bases and J by 4 bases. For CDR1 and CDR2, the germline V gene lists KGHDR and SFDVKD. From its cysteine to its phenylalanine, the CDR3 spans 13 amino acids. The sequence is cut down to CDR3 DNA, 39 bases in frame from base 1. Instrument on record: Illumina NovaSeq 6000. TCRalpha and TCRbeta cDNA libraries were constructed by 5'RACE with constant-segment primers, with sample barcodes and unique molecular identifiers being introduced. RNA was extracted from every sample with Trizol reagent. The libraries were amplified in two PCR steps, and the second step added a second sample barcode and Illumina TruSeq adapters. Libraries were sequenced on an Illumina NovaSeq with 2 x 150 bp paired-end reads. The original methods were these. Demultiplexing of reads and collapsing into UMI-guided consensus sequences were performed with migec v1.2.7. Using mixcr v2.1.11, UMI consensuses were aligned to TRA and TRB V and J templates and then assembled into clonotypes. Expanded or contracted clonotypes were those called significant by both edgeR and NoisET, with noise models trained on biological replicates. edgeR calls used a false discovery rate-adjusted p below 0.01 and a log2 fold-change threshold of 1. PCA with hierarchical clustering of max-normalized trajectories of the 1000 most abundant clonotypes was used as exploratory dynamics analysis. Each responding clone was given a CD4 or CD8 phenotype based on the CD4+ and CD8+ repertoires, which had been sequenced separately. TCRdb applied fastp at Q25 and MiXCR to the public reads, then kept only in-frame beta chains. Each CDR3 protein appears once, grouped with its most common genes and DNA. The V and J calls come from TCRdb's annotation, not from the publication. The sample table lists roughly 620,000 distinct CDR3 sequences, about a sixth of them with a count of one. About 12% of the sample goes to the ten largest clones.

General findings and caveats noted by the study authors: From day 15 to 85, contracting clones showed balanced CD4/CD8 phenotypes, whereas a second wave of clones that expanded from day 15 to 37 leaned towards CD4+. Only a couple of mild cases were covered in the study, and larger cohorts including severe cases with pre-infection samples were considered necessary. Whether the second-wave clones peaking on day 37 were SARS-CoV-2 specific was not confirmed. Some responding clones were detected in pre-infection memory, which suggested that pre-existing cross-reactive memory T cells had joined the SARS-CoV-2 response. Contracting CD4+ clones appeared mostly in the CM and EM memory subsets, whereas CD8+ clones were enriched in EMRA.

Remarks on this clonotype: What antigen it recognizes has not been identified. Per-base qualities were not stored, and no clone one base away is much larger.

PBMCs were isolated by Ficoll-Paque density gradient centrifugation. Sequenced: PBMCs or a T cell subset sorted from them (not recorded which). The rearranged chain carries TRBV24-1 and TRBJ2-3, with 10 bases aligning to TRBD1. The clonotype originates from an adult woman who had mild COVID-19 (a few samples of this study predate the infection). The sample titles of this study are shuffled in the database, so cell type and time point are left out; the donor was told from shared clones. This receptor carries the CDR3 CAVRDRGADTQYF. DNA sequence: TGTGCCGTCCGGGACAGGGGCGCAGATACGCAGTATTTT.